The 28 T cell receptor beta chains listed next were all sequenced from one sample in a study of shared clonotypes between healthy human individuals. TCRdb keeps only in-frame clones here, not all; method: immunoSEQ multiplex PCR. Found here are around 2,000,000 clones, approximately 94% of them singletons; the top ten hold around 1.2%. Naive-designated CD8 cells lacked CD45RO, were positively enriched for CCR7, and omitted terminally differentiated effector memory CD45RA+ cells. Sequences were obtained from naive CD8+ T cells sorted from blood. These receptors all stem from a man aged 18 to 29 in good health.

The chain uses TRBV27 and TRBJ2-7, with 9 bases fitting TRBD1. With V trimmed by 6 bases and J by 6 bases, 6 bases remained unmatched. Germline values: CDR1 MNHEY, CDR2 SMNVEV (reference sequence). The CDR3 runs 13 residues. The CDR3 region is CASSRDRALEQYF. The DNA of the CDR3 is TGTGCCAGCAGCCGGGACAGGGCACTCGAGCAGTACTTC.

This CDR3 reads CAWSVRGQGYEKLFF. Written as DNA, the CDR3 is TGTGCCTGGAGTGTAAGGGGTCAGGGGTATGAAAAACTGTTTTTT. The chain employs TRBV30 and TRBJ1-4, with D perhaps TRBD1 (6 bases). The V gene's germline CDR1 is GTSNPN and CDR2 SVGIG (reference sequence). The V end was cut by 0 bases, the J end by 6 bases, with 14 bases between. The length of the CDR3 is 15 residues. The full variable domain, rest sourced from reference TRBV30 and TRBJ1-4, is SQTIHQWPATLVQPVGSPLSLECTVEGTSNPNLYWYRQAAGRGLQLLFYSVGIGQISSEVPQNLSASRPQDRQFILSSKKLLLSDSGFYLCAWSVRGQGYEKLFFGSGTQLSVL.

As for this clone: This same CDR3 is encoded by further DNA sequences in the sample. V and J are TRBV19 and TRBJ2-1, with a tentative D call TRBD1 (6 bases). V was pared by 1 base and J by 1 base, with 8 bases between. The germline V gene encodes CDR1 LNHDA and CDR2 SQIVND (reference sequence). The CDR3 is made up of 15 amino acids. The CDR3 protein is CASSIGGPSYNEQFF. The CDR3 nucleotides read TGTGCCAGTAGTATAGGGGGGCCATCCTACAATGAGCAGTTCTTC.

The chain recombines TRBV7-8 with TRBJ2-2, with 8 positions matching TRBD1. The V gene end was trimmed by 5 bases and the J gene end by 4 bases; junction bases not matched to a gene: 9. The CDR3 totals 16 residues. CDR1 is SGHVS and CDR2 is FQNEAQ in the germline V gene. The CDR3 loop is CASSGDSGGGTGELFF. CDR3 DNA sequence: TGTGCCAGCAGCGGGGACTCAGGGGGCGGCACCGGGGAGCTGTTTTTT.

As for this clone: The same CDR3 arises from other DNA sequences in this sample as well. The chain recombines TRBV27 with TRBJ1-2; possibly TRBD1 for D (5 bases). CDR1 is MNHEY, CDR2 SMNVEV, per germline (reference sequence). The CDR3 totals 13 residues. Trimming removed 2 bases at V and 8 bases at J, with 12 bases between. The CDR3 bases are TGTGCCAGCAGTTTAGGGCAGGGCGGGGGCTACACCTTC. This translates into CASSLGQGGGYTF.

The rearrangement joins TRBV4-1 to TRBJ2-3; 10 nucleotides align to TRBD2. This CDR3 comprises 18 residues. V was pared by 0 bases and J by 2 bases, with 8 bases of the junction left unmatched. CDR1 and CDR2 from the germline V gene are MGHRA and YSYEKL. The DNA of the CDR3 is TGCGCCAGCAGCCAAGAACACGGACTAGCGGCAGTCACAGATACGCAGTATTTT. Amino acids: CASSQEHGLAAVTDTQYF.

The genes are TRBV28 and TRBJ2-5; D unresolved. The J call is uncertain, as TRBJ2-7 better fits the DNA end. Germline-derived CDR1 and CDR2 are MDHEN and SYDVKM. The length of the CDR3 is 14 residues. The CDR3 loop reads CASSFTRIPYEQYF. As DNA, the CDR3 is TGTGCCAGCAGTTTTACGAGGATTCCCTACGAGCAGTACTTC.

CDR3 loop: CASSIRTSGDSWWETQYF. The DNA for the CDR3 is TGTGCCAGTAGTATACGGACTAGCGGGGATTCATGGTGGGAGACCCAGTACTTC. The V gene is TRBV19, the J gene TRBJ2-5; TRBD2 matches 12 bases. CDR3 length equals 18 residues. CDR1 and CDR2 (germline): LNHDA, SQIVND (reference sequence). The V and J ends lost 2 bases and 5 bases, in that order; junction bases with no gene match: 12.

V gene TRBV18 combines with J gene TRBJ2-7; a possible D gene is TRBD1 (6 bases). V dropped 6 bases and J dropped 0 bases, with 12 bases sitting between them. CDR1 is KGHSH, CDR2 LQKENI, per germline. The CDR3 consists of 14 residues. The CDR3 coding sequence is TGTGCCAGCTCCCAAACAGGGTCCTCCTACGAGCAGTACTTC. It yields the protein CASSQTGSSYEQYF.

The V call is TRBV28, the J call TRBJ1-6; D uncertain. Germline CDR1 MDHEN, CDR2 SYDVKM. Trimming left V 6 bases short and J 3 bases short, with 18 bases between. The CDR3 loop spans 17 amino acids. The CDR3 coding sequence is TGTGCCAGCAGCCCTCTCTTCAGGACTCACTATAATTCACCCCTCCACTTT. It is translated as CASSPLFRTHYNSPLHF.

This chain joins TRBV5-6 and TRBJ1-2; 10 bases are shared with TRBD1. Germline V gives CDR1 SGHDT, CDR2 YYEEEE. The V and J ends lost 1 base and 7 bases, in that order; junction bases with no gene match: 4. CDR3 length: 14 residues. In nucleotides, the CDR3 is TGTGCCAGCAGCTTGTCCGGGACAGGGGTTGGCTACACCTTC. Translation gives CASSLSGTGVGYTF.

The chain couples TRBV19 to TRBJ2-3, with 8 bases lining up with TRBD1. This CDR3 contains 15 residues. Per germline, CDR1 LNHDA and CDR2 SQIVND (reference sequence). The V and J ends lost 5 bases and 3 bases, in that order; junction bases with no gene match: 7. The CDR3 region is CASSPPGQETDTQYF. For the CDR3, the DNA is TGTGCCAGTAGTCCACCGGGACAGGAGACAGATACGCAGTATTTT.

V and J are TRBV28 and TRBJ1-1; D unresolved. The CDR3 loop spans 15 amino acids. V lost 5 bases and J 0 bases, leaving 13 bases between the germline ends. Germline CDR1 reads MDHEN; CDR2 reads SYDVKM. CDR3 loop: CASSTQIGVNTEAFF. The CDR3 DNA reads as TGTGCCAGCAGTACCCAAATTGGGGTGAACACTGAAGCTTTCTTT.

The chain uses TRBV30 and TRBJ2-7, with D unresolved. Trimming left V 4 bases short and J 2 bases short, with 12 bases between. The CDR3 is 13 amino acids. Germline V CDR1 and CDR2: GTSNPN, SVGIG (reference sequence). The CDR3 nucleotides are TGTGCCTGGATTAGGCCTCCCGCCTACGAGCAGTACTTC. Its translation is CAWIRPPAYEQYF.

This clone has only a few counts. The chain couples TRBV30 to TRBJ2-2, with D possibly matching TRBD1 (5 bases). CDR3 size: 14 residues. V lost 4 bases and J lost 1, with 10 bases in between. Germline-derived CDR1 and CDR2 are GTSNPN and SVGIG (reference sequence). The CDR3 coding sequence is TGTGCCTGGAAGGGGCTACTGAACACCGGGGAGCTGTTTTTT. Protein: CAWKGLLNTGELFF. Combining the CDR3 with reference TRBV30 and TRBJ2-2 gives the whole variable domain SQTIHQWPATLVQPVGSPLSLECTVEGTSNPNLYWYRQAAGRGLQLLFYSVGIGQISSEVPQNLSASRPQDRQFILSSKKLLLSDSGFYLCAWKGLLNTGELFFGEGSRLTVL.

This sequence joins TRBV5-4 and TRBJ1-1, with D unresolved. Germline CDR1 reads SGHNT; CDR2 reads YYREEE (reference sequence). V was trimmed by 0 bases and J by 5 bases, leaving 14 bases between them. The CDR3 runs 15 residues. The CDR3: CASSLAGFGLTEAFF. The DNA of the CDR3 is TGTGCCAGCAGCTTGGCCGGGTTTGGCTTGACTGAAGCTTTCTTT.

The V and J genes are TRBV19 and TRBJ1-2, with a possible D match to TRBD1 (6 bases). In germline, CDR1 is LNHDA, CDR2 SQIVND (reference sequence). Between the trimmed V and J ends, which lost 10 bases and 3 bases, there was a span of 12 bases. CDR3 length: 12 amino acids. The CDR3 DNA sequence: TGTGCCACTGAGGGGGAGGACTATGGCTACACCTTC. The encoded protein is CATEGEDYGYTF.

As to this clone: This CDR3 is also generated by other DNA sequences in the sample. Here the CDR3 reads CASSQVQGGGNQPQHF. The CDR3 DNA sequence: TGCGCCAGCAGCCAAGTCCAGGGTGGGGGCAATCAGCCCCAGCATTTT. This sequence joins TRBV4-1 and TRBJ1-5; tentative D call: TRBD1 (5 bases). This CDR3 has 16 amino acids. Germline values: CDR1 MGHRA, CDR2 YSYEKL. V lost 1 base, J lost 2 bases, and 12 bases lay in between.

The chain has TRBV6-4 and TRBJ1-1; D is uncertain. The CDR3 is 13 residues long. Germline V gives CDR1 MRHNA, CDR2 SNTAGT. V was pared by 8 bases and J by 1 base, with 11 bases between. The chain's CDR3 is CASSPQANTEAFF. The CDR3, as DNA: TGTGCCAGCTCACCGCAGGCGAACACTGAAGCTTTCTTT.

This rearrangement joins TRBV4-1 to TRBJ2-2; D perhaps matches TRBD2 (7 bases). This CDR3 has 15 residues. The V and J ends lost 2 bases and 5 bases respectively, with 12 bases between them. Germline CDR1 is MGHRA and CDR2 is YSYEKL. This chain's CDR3 is CASSQKQGGTGELFF. The DNA for the CDR3 is TGCGCCAGCAGCCAAAAACAGGGAGGGACCGGGGAGCTGTTTTTT.

The genes are TRBV6-6 and TRBJ1-4, with 8 bases fitting TRBD1. This CDR3 is 13 amino acids long. CDR1 MNHNY and CDR2 SVGAGI come from the germline V gene (reference sequence). With 5 bases clipped from V and 7 bases from J, the junction kept 3 bases outside the gene matches. The CDR3 DNA is TGTGCCAGCAGTGGACAGGGTTGTGAAAAACTGTTTTTT. It yields the protein CASSGQGCEKLFF.

The V call is TRBV7-9, the J call TRBJ2-3; D not resolved. Trimming cost V 6 bases and J 5 bases, with 9 bases left between them. Germline values: CDR1 SEHNR, CDR2 FQNEAQ (reference sequence). CDR3 size: 12 residues. CDR3 in DNA: TGTGCCAGCAGTTCCGACGGAGATACGCAGTATTTT. This translates into CASSSDGDTQYF.

The gene calls are TRBV2 and TRBJ2-3; no definite D call. V was shortened by 9 bases and J by 6 bases, with 16 bases between the two germline ends. The CDR3 extends over 13 amino acids. Germline V gene data show CDR1 as SNHLY and CDR2 as FYNNEI. The chain's CDR3 is CAREAVGGDTQYF. CDR3 DNA sequence: TGTGCCAGAGAGGCAGTGGGTGGGGATACGCAGTATTTT.

This CDR3 reads CASTQGRGYEQYF. CDR3 coding DNA: TGTGCCAGCACCCAGGGCAGGGGCTACGAGCAGTACTTC. V is TRBV13 and J is TRBJ2-7; TRBD1 is a possible D gene (6 bases). CDR1 is PRHDT, CDR2 FYEKMQ, per germline (reference sequence). V lost 7 bases and J lost 3, with 13 bases in between. The CDR3 runs 13 residues.

This chain uses TRBV28 with TRBJ2-5; the D call may be TRBD1 or TRBD2 (5 bases each). The germline gives CDR1 MDHEN, CDR2 SYDVKM. The CDR3 is made up of 15 amino acids. V lost 5 bases, J lost 1 base, and 14 bases lay in between. The CDR3 DNA reads as TGTGCCAGCAGTGATTTGTGGGGGTTCCAAGAGACCCAGTACTTC. Protein product: CASSDLWGFQETQYF.

A single count supports this clone. J is TRBJ1-2 and V is TRBV5-8, with no clear D. V was pared by 2 bases and J by 8 bases, with 22 bases between. This CDR3 is built from 16 residues. CDR1 is SGHTS and CDR2 is YDEGEE in the germline V gene. The CDR3 sequence is CASSFVQASTLRGYTF. The CDR3 bases are TGTGCCAGCAGCTTTGTGCAGGCCAGCACGCTTCGAGGCTACACCTTC.

The rearrangement uses TRBV4-1 and TRBJ2-3; the D gene could be TRBD1 or TRBD2 (5 bases each). Germline V gene sequence: CDR1 MGHRA, CDR2 YSYEKL. The CDR3 sequence is 16 residues long. V was pared by 1 base and J by 1 base, with 12 bases between. The CDR3 loop reads CASSQAIRGGTDTQYF. The CDR3 DNA reads as TGCGCCAGCAGCCAAGCGATTAGGGGAGGCACAGATACGCAGTATTTT.

The V call is TRBV6-5, the J call TRBJ2-2; TRBD1 might be the D (5 bases). This CDR3 has 13 residues. Per germline, CDR1 MNHEY and CDR2 SVGAGI. Trimming left V 5 bases short and J 6 bases short, with 10 bases between. The CDR3 is CASSAGSAGELFF. The CDR3 coding sequence is TGTGCCAGCAGTGCAGGGTCAGCCGGGGAGCTGTTTTTT.